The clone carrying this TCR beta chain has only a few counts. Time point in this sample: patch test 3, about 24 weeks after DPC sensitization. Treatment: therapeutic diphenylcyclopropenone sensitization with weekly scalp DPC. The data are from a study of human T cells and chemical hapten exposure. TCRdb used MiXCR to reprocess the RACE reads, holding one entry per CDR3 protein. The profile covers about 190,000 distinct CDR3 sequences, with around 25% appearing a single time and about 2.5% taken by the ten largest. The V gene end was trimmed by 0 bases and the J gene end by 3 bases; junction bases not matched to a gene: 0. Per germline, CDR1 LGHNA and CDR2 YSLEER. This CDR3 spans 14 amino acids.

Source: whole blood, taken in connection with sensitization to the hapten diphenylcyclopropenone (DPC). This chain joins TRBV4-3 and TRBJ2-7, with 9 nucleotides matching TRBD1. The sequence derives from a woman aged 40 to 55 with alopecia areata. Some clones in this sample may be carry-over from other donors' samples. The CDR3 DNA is TGCGCCAGCAGCCAAGAGGGACAGGGCTACGAGCAGTACTTC. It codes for CASSQEGQGYEQYF.